The source of this T cell receptor (beta chain) is a study of blood T cell repertoires in COVID-19. Overall study context: Samples came from the United States, Italy and Spain, spanning acute and convalescent COVID-19. T cells, B-cell-depleted T cells, or PBMCs provided the cDNA or gDNA that served as material.

CDR3 size: 14 residues. The germline V gene has CDR1 MNHEY and CDR2 SVGAGI. Trimming shortened V by 7 bases and J by 3 bases, and 12 bases separated the two germline ends. Per the study methods: For nucleated cells, counts were estimated from reference gene primer amplification. The protocol was immunoSEQ multiplex PCR, while the TCRdb copy is restricted to in-frame clones and leaves out a portion. The V and J calls and the clone size are those of that table, but D and trimming were determined from the DNA. The table lists over 95,000 clones, 70% to 90% of them singletons, with 8% to 9.5% in the top ten.

The sequenced sample was peripheral blood. The J gene is TRBJ1-4, the V gene TRBV6-5; possible D gene TRBD1, 6 bases. This clonotype was obtained from a woman between 65 and 79 years old who had recovered from COVID-19. For the CDR3, the DNA is TGTGCCAGCAAGCGACAGGCCTCTAATGAAAAACTGTTTTTT. This gives the protein CASKRQASNEKLFF.